This T cell receptor (beta chain) was identified during a study of blood T cell repertoires in COVID-19. Looking at the study overall: Some COVID-19 samples were acute and others convalescent; all came from the United States, Italy and Spain.

The CDR3 loop spans 12 amino acids. From germline, CDR1 is SQVTM and CDR2 ANQGSEA. With V trimmed by 8 bases and J by 6 bases, 6 bases remained unmatched. TCRdb keeps only in-frame clones here, not all; method: immunoSEQ multiplex PCR. The data show about 220,000 clones, 84% seen once. The sample taken for sequencing was peripheral blood. V is TRBV29-1 and J is TRBJ1-1; 10 bases align to TRBD1. The sequence derives from a man aged 45-65 years with active or convalescent COVID-19. The CDR3 DNA is TGCAGCACAAGACAGGGGGCAGCTGAAGCTTTCTTT. Translation gives CSTRQGAAEAFF.